This entry is about one T cell receptor (beta chain). Its target is unknown. The junction and the germline gene differ at one end; a read error may be behind it. The source of the sample is a study of CD8+CD57+ T cells in acquired aplastic anemia. Patients picked for sequencing had shown CD8+CD57+ cell expansion detected by flow cytometry. Study-level points and caveats: The study identified twenty-nine CD8+ CDR3 sequences shared by patients and controls.

Genomic DNA served as template for TCR beta VDJ and CDR3 profiling. TCRdb independently ran MiXCR on the reads; one entry per CDR3 protein. The table lists some 170,000 distinct CDR3 sequences, over 55% of them singletons. Germline-derived CDR1 and CDR2 are SGHTA and FQGNSA. The CDR3 consists of 14 residues. The genes are TRBV7-2 and TRBJ2-1, with 7 positions matching TRBD1. Sequenced: sorted CD4+, CD8+, or CD8+CD57+ T cells (not recorded which) from PBMCs. The receptor was derived from a human donor with aplastic anemia. CDR3 sequence: CAGSVTRGRREQFF. The CDR3 DNA is TGTGCCGGCAGCGTCACTAGGGGGCGGCGTGAGCAGTTCTTC.